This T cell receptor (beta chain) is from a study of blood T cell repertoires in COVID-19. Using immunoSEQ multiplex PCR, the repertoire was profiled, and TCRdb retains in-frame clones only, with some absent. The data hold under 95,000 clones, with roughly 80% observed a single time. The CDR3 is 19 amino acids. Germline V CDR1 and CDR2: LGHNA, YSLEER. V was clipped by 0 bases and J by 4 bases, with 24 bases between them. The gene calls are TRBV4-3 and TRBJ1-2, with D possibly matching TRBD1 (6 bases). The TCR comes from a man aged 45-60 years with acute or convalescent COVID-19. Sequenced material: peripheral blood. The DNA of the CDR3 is TGCGCCAGCAGCCAAGAAGCGCCATACAGGGTGGATTGGGGCTATGGCTACACCTTC. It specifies CASSQEAPYRVDWGYGYTF.